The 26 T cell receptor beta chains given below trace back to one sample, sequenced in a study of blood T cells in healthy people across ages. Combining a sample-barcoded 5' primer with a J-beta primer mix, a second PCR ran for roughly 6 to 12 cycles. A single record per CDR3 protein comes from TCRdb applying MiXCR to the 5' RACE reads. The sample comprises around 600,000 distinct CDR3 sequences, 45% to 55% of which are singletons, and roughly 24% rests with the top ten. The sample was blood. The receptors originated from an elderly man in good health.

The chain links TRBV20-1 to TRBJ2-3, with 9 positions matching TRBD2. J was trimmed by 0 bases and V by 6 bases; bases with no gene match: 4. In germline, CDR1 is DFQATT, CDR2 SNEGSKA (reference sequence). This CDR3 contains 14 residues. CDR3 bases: TGCAGTGCCCCGACTAGCGGTAGCACAGATACGCAGTATTTT. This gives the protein CSAPTSGSTDTQYF.

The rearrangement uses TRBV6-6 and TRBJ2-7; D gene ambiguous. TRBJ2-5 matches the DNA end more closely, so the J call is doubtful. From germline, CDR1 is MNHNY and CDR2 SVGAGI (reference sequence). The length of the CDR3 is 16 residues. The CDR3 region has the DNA TGTGCCAGCACCTCACCCCAGGCGGACCAAGGGGAGACCCAGTACTTC. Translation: CASTSPQADQGETQYF.

The CDR3, as DNA: TGTGCCAGCAGCAAAGCGGCTAGTCGGGAGAGAGTAGCCTCCTACAATGAGCAGTTCTTC. Translating gives CASSKAASRERVASYNEQFF. The chain couples TRBV7-3 to TRBJ2-1, with a tentative D call TRBD2 (6 bases). This CDR3 has 20 amino acids. Trimming removed 5 bases from V and 0 bases from J, with 26 bases in between. In germline, CDR1 is SGHTA, CDR2 FQGTGA.

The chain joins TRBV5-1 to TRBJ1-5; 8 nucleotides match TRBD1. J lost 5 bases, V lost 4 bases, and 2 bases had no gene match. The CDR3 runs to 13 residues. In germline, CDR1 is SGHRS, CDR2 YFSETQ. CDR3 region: CASSLTGDQPQHF. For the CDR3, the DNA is TGCGCCAGCAGCCTGACAGGGGATCAGCCCCAGCATTTT.

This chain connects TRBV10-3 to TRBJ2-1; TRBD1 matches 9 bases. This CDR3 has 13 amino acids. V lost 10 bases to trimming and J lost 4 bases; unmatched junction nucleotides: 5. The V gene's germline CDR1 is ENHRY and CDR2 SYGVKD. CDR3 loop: CATGTGIYNEQFF. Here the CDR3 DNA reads TGTGCCACCGGGACAGGGATTTACAATGAGCAGTTCTTC.

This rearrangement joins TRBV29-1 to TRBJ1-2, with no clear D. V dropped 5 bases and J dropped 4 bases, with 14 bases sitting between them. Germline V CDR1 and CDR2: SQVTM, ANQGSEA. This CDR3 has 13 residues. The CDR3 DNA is TGCAGCGTTTGGAAGGATCTCGGCTATGGCTACACCTTC. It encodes CSVWKDLGYGYTF.

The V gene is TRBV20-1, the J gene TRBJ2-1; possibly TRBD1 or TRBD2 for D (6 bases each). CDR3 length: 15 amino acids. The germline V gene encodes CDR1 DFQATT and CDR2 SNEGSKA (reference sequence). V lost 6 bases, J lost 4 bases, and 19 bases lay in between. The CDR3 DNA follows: TGCAGTGCGGAGAGGACGGGGGACATATACAATGAGCAGTTCTTC. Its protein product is CSAERTGDIYNEQFF.

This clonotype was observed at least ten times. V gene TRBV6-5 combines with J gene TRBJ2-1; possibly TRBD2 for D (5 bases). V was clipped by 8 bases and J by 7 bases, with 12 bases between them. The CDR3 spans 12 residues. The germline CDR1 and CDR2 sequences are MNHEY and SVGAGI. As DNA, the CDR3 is TGTGCCAGCCGGGGTAGTAGGAATGAGCAGTTCTTC. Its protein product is CASRGSRNEQFF.

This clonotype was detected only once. CDR3 sequence (DNA): TGCGCCAGCAGCCAAGACCCCGGCGACCGATCACCCCTCCACTTT. Translating it yields CASSQDPGDRSPLHF. This chain joins TRBV4-3 and TRBJ1-6; D is unresolved. From germline, CDR1 is LGHNA and CDR2 YSLEER. The CDR3 covers 15 residues. The V end was cut by 0 bases, the J end by 10 bases, with 13 bases between.

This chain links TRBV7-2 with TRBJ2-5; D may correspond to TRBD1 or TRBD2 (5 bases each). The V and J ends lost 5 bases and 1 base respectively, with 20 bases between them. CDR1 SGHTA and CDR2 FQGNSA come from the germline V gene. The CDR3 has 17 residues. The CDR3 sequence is CASSRVGTPHGQETQYF. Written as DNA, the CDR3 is TGTGCCAGCAGCAGGGTCGGGACCCCCCACGGCCAAGAGACCCAGTACTTC.

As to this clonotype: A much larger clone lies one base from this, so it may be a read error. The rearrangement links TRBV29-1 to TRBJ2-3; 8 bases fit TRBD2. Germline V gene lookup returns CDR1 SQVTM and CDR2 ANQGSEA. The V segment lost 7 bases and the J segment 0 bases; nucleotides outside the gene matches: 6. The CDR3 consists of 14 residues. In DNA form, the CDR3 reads TGCAGCGCCCCGGGGGGGTGGAGCACAGATACGCAGTATTTT. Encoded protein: CSAPGGWSTDTQYF.

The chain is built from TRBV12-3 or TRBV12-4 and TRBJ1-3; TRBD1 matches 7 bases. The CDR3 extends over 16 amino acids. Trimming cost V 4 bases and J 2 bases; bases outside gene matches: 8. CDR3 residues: CASSSRQGGTGNTIYF. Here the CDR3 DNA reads TGTGCCAGCAGTTCGCGTCAGGGGGGGACTGGAAACACCATATATTTT.

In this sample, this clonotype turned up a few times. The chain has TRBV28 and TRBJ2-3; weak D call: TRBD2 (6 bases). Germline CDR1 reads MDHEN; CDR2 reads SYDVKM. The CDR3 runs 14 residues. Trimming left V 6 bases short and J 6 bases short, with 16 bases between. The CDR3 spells CASRPGTSLDTQYF. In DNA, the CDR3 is TGTGCCAGCAGACCCGGGACTTCCCTGGATACGCAGTATTTT.

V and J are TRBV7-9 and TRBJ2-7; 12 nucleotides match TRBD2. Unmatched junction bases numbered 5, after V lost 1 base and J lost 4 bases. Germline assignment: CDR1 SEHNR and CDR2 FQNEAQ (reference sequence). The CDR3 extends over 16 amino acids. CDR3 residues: CASSLVASGRVYEQYF. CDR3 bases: TGTGCCAGCAGCTTAGTGGCTAGCGGGAGGGTTTACGAGCAGTACTTC. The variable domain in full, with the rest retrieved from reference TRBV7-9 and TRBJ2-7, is DTGVSQNPRHKITKRGQNVTFRCDPISEHNRLYWYRQTLGQGPEFLTYFQNEAQLEKSRLLSDRFSAERPKGSFSTLEIQRTEQGDSAMYLCASSLVASGRVYEQYFGPGTRLTVT.

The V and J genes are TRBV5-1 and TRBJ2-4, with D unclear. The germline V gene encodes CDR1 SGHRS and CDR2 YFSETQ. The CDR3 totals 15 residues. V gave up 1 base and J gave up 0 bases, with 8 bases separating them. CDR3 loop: CASSLSATAKNIQYF. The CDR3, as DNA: TGCGCCAGCAGCTTGAGTGCGACAGCCAAAAACATTCAGTACTTC.

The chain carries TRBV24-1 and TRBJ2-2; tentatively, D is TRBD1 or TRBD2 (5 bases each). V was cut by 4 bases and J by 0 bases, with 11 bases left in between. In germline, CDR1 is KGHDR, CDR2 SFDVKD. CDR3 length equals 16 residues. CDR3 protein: CATSDSGPPNTGELFF. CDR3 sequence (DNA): TGTGCCACCAGTGACTCGGGACCTCCGAACACCGGGGAGCTGTTTTTT.

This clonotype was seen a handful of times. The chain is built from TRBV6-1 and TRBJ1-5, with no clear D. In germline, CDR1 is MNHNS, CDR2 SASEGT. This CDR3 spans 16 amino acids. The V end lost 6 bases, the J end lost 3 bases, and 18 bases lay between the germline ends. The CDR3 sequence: CASRPSGVGLNQPQHF. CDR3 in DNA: TGTGCCAGCAGGCCCTCCGGTGTGGGCCTCAATCAGCCCCAGCATTTT.

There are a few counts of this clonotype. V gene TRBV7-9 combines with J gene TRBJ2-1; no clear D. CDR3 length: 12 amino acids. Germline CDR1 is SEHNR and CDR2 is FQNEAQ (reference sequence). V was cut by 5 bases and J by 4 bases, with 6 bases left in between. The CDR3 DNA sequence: TGTGCCAGCAGCGGAGCATACAATGAGCAGTTCTTC. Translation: CASSGAYNEQFF. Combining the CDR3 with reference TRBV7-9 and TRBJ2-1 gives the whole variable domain DTGVSQNPRHKITKRGQNVTFRCDPISEHNRLYWYRQTLGQGPEFLTYFQNEAQLEKSRLLSDRFSAERPKGSFSTLEIQRTEQGDSAMYLCASSGAYNEQFFGPGTRLTVL.

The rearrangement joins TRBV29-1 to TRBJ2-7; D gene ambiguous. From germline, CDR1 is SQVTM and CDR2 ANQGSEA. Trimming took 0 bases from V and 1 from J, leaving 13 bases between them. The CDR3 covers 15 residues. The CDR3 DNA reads TGCAGCGTTGAAGAAGAGACATCCGCTTCCTACGAGCAGTACTTC. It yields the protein CSVEEETSASYEQYF.

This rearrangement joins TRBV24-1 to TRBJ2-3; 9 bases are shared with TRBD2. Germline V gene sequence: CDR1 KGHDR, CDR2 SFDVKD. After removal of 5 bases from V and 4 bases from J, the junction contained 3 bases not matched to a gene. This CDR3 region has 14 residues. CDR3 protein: CATSGSGGADTQYF. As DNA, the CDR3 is TGTGCCACCAGTGGTAGCGGGGGTGCAGATACGCAGTATTTT.

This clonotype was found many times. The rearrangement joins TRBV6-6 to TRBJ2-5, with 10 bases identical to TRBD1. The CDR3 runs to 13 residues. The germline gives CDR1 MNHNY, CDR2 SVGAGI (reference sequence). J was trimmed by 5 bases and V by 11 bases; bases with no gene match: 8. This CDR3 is CASGTGVGETQYF. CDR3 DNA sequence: TGTGCCTCAGGGACAGGGGTAGGGGAGACCCAGTACTTC.

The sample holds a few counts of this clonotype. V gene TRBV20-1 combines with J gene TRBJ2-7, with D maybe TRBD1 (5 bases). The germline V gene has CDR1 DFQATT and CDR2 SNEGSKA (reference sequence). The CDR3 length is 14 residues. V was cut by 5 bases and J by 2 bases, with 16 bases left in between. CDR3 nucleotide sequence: TGCAGTGCTCAGATAGGGGCGGTCGCCTACGAGCAGTACTTC. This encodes CSAQIGAVAYEQYF.

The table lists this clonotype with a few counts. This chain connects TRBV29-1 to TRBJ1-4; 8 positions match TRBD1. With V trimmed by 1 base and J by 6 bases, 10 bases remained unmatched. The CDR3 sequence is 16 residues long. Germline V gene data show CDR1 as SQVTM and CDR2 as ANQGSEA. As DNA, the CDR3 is TGCAGCGTTGAAGGGAGGTTCAGGGGGCAGGATGAAAAACTGTTTTTT. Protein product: CSVEGRFRGQDEKLFF. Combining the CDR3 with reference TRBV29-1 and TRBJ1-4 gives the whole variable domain SAVISQKPSRDICQRGTSLTIQCQVDSQVTMMFWYRQQPGQSLTLIATANQGSEATYESGFVIDKFPISRPNLTFSTLTVSNMSPEDSSIYLCSVEGRFRGQDEKLFFGSGTQLSVL.

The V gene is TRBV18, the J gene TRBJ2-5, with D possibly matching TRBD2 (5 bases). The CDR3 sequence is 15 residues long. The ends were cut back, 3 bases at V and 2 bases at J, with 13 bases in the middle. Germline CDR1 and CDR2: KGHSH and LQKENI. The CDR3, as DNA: TGTGCCAGCTCACCCCAAGGCGGGTTACAAGAGACCCAGTACTTC. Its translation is CASSPQGGLQETQYF.

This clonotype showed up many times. The CDR3 loop reads CSARGQTGTEQYF. The CDR3 region has the DNA TGCAGTGCTAGAGGGCAGACGGGGACCGAGCAGTACTTC. V gene TRBV20-1 combines with J gene TRBJ2-7; either TRBD1 or TRBD2 may supply D (5 bases each). Deletions cut 1 base from V and 6 bases from J, with 13 bases between. This CDR3 has 13 residues. The germline gives CDR1 DFQATT, CDR2 SNEGSKA (reference sequence).

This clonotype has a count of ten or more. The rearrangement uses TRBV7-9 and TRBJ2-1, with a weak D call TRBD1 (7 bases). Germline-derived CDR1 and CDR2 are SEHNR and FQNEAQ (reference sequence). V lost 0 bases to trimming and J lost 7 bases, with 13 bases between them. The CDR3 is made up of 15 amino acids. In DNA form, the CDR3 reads TGTGCCAGCAGCTTAGCCAAGGGGGCGGGAAATGAGCAGTTCTTC. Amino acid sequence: CASSLAKGAGNEQFF.